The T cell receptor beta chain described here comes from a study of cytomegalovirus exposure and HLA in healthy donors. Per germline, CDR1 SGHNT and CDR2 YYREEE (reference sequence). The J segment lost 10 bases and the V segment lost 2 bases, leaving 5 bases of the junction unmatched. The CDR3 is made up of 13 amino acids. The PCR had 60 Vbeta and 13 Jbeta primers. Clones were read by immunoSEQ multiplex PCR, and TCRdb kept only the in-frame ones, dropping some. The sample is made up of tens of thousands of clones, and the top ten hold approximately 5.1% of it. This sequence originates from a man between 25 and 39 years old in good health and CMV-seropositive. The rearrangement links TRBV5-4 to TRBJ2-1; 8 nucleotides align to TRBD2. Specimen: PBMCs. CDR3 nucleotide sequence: TGTGCCAGCAGCTTAGCGGGAGTAAGAGAGCAGTTCTTC. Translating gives CASSLAGVREQFF.